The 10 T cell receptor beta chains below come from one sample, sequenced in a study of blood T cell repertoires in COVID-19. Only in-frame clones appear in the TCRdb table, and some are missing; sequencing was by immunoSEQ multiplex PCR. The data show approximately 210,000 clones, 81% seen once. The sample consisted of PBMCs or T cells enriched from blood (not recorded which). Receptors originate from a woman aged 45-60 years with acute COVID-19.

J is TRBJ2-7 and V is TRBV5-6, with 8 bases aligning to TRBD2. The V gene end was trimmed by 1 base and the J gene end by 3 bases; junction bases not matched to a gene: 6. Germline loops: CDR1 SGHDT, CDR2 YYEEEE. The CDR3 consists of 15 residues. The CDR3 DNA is TGTGCCAGCAGCTTGTCCCCGGGGGGGAGCTACGAGCAGTACTTC. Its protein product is CASSLSPGGSYEQYF.

CDR3 nucleotide sequence: TGTGCCAGCAGCTTAGGGCTAGCTGGTTCCGATACGCAGTATTTT. Amino acid sequence: CASSLGLAGSDTQYF. The chain is built from TRBV7-2 and TRBJ2-3, with D possibly TRBD2 on 5 matching bases. The CDR3 covers 15 residues. V gave up 1 base and J gave up 6 bases, with 14 bases separating them. Germline V gene data show CDR1 as SGHTA and CDR2 as FQGNSA.

The CDR3, as DNA: TGTGCCAGCAGTTACGGGACAGCCATCATAGCTAACTATGGCTACACCTTC. Encoded protein: CASSYGTAIIANYGYTF. The chain combines TRBV3-1 (or the pseudogene TRBV3-2) with TRBJ1-2, with 7 positions matching TRBD1. CDR1 is LGHDT and CDR2 is YNNKEL in the germline V gene (reference sequence). Trimming removed 6 bases from V and 0 bases from J; junction bases left unmatched: 13. The CDR3 covers 17 residues.

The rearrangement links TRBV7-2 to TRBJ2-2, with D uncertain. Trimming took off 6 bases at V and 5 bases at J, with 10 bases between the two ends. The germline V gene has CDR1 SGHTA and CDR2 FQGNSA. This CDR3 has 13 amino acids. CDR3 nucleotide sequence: TGTGCCAGCAGTCTTGACGGGACCGGGGAGCTGTTTTTT. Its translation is CASSLDGTGELFF.

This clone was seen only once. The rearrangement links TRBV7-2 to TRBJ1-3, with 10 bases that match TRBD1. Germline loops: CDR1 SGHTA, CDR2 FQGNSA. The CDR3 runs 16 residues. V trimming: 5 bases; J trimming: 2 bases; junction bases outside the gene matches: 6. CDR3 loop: CASSRRDRGTGNTIYF. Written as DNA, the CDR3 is TGTGCCAGCAGCCGTCGGGACAGGGGAACTGGAAACACCATATATTTT.

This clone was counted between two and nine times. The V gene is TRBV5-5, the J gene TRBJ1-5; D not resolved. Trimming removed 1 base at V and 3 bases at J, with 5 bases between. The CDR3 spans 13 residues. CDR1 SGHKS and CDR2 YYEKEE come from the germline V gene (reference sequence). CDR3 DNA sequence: TGTGCCAGCAGCTTGACAGACAATCAGCCCCAGCATTTT. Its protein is CASSLTDNQPQHF.

The CDR3 reads CASSYPLGPRRGEGTEAFF. CDR3 in DNA: TGTGCCAGCAGCTACCCACTCGGACCCCGCAGGGGCGAGGGCACTGAAGCTTTCTTT. The chain uses TRBV11-3 and TRBJ1-1; D possibly corresponds to TRBD1 (6 bases). V was pared by 4 bases and J by 4 bases, with 28 bases between. The CDR3 covers 19 residues. CDR1 SGHNT and CDR2 YENEEA come from the germline V gene.

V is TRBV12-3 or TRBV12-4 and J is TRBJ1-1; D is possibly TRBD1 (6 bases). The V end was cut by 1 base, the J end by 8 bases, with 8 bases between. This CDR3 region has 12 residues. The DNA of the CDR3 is TGTGCCAGCAGTTTAGTGGGGGCGGAAGCTTTCTTT. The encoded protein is CASSLVGAEAFF.

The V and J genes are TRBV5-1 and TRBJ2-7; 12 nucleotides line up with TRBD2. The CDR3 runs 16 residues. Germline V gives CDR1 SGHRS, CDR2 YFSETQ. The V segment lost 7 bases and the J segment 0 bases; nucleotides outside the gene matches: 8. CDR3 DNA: TGCGCCAGCGGCGAACCGGGACTAGCGGGCTCCTACGAGCAGTACTTC. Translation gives CASGEPGLAGSYEQYF.

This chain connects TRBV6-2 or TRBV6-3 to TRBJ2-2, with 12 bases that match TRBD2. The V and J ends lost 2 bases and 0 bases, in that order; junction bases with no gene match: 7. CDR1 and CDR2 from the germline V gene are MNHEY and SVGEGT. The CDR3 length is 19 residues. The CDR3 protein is CASSYGLAGYGSNTGELFF. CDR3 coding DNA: TGTGCCAGCAGTTACGGACTAGCGGGATATGGTTCGAACACCGGGGAGCTGTTTTTT.